This T cell receptor (beta chain) came from a study of OX40 agonist ivuxolimab in advanced cancers. Study details: A diagnosis of hepatocellular carcinoma, melanoma, renal cell or head and neck cancer was present in dose-escalation patients. Study results and caveats: Clonal expansion in partial responders at 0.1-3.0 mg/kg ranked among the lowest.

Concerning this clone itself: As yet, its antigen is unknown.

This table comes from immunoSEQ multiplex PCR, and its TCRdb copy is limited to in-frame clones, with some not included. The table has approximately 52,000 clones, about 82% seen once. Trimming removed 6 bases at V and 3 bases at J, with 8 bases between. The CDR3 has 12 amino acids. Germline V gives CDR1 MNHEY, CDR2 SVGAGI. V usage is TRBV6-5 and J usage is TRBJ1-2; unclear D gene. The clonotype comes from an adult with an advanced solid tumor such as melanoma, head and neck, liver or kidney cancer. Sequenced material: CD4+ or CD8+ T cells sorted from blood, taken in a trial of the OX40 agonist ivuxolimab. CDR3 sequence: CASRDQDYGYTF. Here the CDR3 DNA reads TGTGCCAGCAGGGATCAGGACTATGGCTACACCTTC.